This TCR beta chain was recorded in a study of cytomegalovirus exposure and HLA in healthy donors. Everyone who donated was a healthy bone marrow donor. The study ran its PCR with 60 Vbeta and 13 Jbeta primers. Generated by immunoSEQ multiplex PCR, the TCRdb table keeps only in-frame clones and is missing some. The sample yields around 150,000 clones, roughly 81% seen once. Study-wide findings and caveats: The majority of CMV-associated TCR beta chains were reported as apparently HLA-restricted in a later analysis.

As concerns this clone: Its target is unknown.

The CDR3 has 10 residues. The germline CDR1 and CDR2 sequences are SGHVS and FNYEAQ. V gave up 9 bases and J gave up 5 bases, with 8 bases separating them. Sequenced input: PBMCs. This TCR was recovered from a woman aged 45-65 years in good health and CMV-seronegative. V and J are TRBV7-6 and TRBJ2-7; TRBD2 might be the D (5 bases). This chain's CDR3 is CAREENEQYF. In DNA, the CDR3 is TGTGCCAGGGAGGAGAACGAGCAGTACTTC.